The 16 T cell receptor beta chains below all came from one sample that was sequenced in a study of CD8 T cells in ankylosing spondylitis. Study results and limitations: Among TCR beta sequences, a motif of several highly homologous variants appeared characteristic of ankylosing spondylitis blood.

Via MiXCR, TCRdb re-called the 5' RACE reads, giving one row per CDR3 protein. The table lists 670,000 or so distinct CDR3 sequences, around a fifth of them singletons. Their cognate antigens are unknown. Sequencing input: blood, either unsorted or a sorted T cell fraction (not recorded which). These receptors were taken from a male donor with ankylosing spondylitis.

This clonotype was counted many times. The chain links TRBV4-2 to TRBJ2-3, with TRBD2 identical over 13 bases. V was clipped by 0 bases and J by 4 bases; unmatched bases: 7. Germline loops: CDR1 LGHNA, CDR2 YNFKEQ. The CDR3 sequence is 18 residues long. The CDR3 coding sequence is TGTGCCAGCAGCCAAGATTCCATACTAGCGGGAGGGTCAGATACGCAGTATTTT. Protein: CASSQDSILAGGSDTQYF.

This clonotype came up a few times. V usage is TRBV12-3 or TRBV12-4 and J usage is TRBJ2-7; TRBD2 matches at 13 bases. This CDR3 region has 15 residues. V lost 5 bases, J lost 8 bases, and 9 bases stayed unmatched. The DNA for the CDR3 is TGTGCCAGCAGTCCTGGGACTAGCGGGGTATTAAAGCAGTACTTC. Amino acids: CASSPGTSGVLKQYF.

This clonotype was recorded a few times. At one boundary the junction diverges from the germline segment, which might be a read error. The CDR3 bases are TGTGCTAGCAGCCCCTTCGGGACTAGCGGGGGGGCGAGTGAGCAGTTCTTC. Amino acid sequence: CASSPFGTSGGASEQFF. The chain links TRBV7-7 to TRBJ2-1, with 16 bases matching TRBD2. Germline V CDR1 and CDR2: SSHAT, FNYEAQ (reference sequence). This CDR3 is built from 17 residues.

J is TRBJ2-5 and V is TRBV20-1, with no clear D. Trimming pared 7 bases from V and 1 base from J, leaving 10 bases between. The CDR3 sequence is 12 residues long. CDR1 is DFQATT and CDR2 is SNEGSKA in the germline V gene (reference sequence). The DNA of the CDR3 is TGCAGTGGAGATGGTACCCAAGAGACCCAGTACTTC. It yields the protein CSGDGTQETQYF.

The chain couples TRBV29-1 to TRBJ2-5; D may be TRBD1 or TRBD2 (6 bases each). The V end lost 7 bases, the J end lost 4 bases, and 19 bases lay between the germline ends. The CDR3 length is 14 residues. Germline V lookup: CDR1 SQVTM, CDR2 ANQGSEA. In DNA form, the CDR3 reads TGCAGCGCAGCTATTGGGGGGCTCGGAGAGACCCAGTACTTC. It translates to CSAAIGGLGETQYF.

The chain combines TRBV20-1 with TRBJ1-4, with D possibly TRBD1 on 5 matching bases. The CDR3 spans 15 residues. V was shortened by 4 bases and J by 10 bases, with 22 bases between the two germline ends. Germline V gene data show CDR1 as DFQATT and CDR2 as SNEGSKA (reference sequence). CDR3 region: CSAKDRDRLWGKLFF. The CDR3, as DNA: TGCAGTGCTAAGGACCGGGACCGCCTTTGGGGAAAACTGTTTTTT.

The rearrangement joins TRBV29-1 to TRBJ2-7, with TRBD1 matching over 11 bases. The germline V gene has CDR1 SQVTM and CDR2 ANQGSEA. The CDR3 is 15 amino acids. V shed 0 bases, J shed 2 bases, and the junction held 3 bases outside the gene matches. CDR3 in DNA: TGCAGCGTTGAAGATTCGGGACAGGGGGCCTACGAGCAGTACTTC. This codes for CSVEDSGQGAYEQYF.

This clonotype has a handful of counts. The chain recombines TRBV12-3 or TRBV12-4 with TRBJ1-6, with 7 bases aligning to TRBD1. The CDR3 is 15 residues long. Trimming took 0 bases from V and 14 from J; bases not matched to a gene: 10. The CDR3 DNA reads TGTGCCAGCAGTTTAGCGCGGCAGGGGGGTCTGGCCCTCCACTTT. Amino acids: CASSLARQGGLALHF.

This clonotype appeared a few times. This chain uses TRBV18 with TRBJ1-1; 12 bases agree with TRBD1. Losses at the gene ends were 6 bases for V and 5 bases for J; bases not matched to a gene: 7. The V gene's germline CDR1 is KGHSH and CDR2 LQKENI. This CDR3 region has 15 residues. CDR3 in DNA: TGTGCCAGCTCCGGGACAGGGGGCGCTTGGACTGAAGCTTTCTTT. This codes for CASSGTGGAWTEAFF.

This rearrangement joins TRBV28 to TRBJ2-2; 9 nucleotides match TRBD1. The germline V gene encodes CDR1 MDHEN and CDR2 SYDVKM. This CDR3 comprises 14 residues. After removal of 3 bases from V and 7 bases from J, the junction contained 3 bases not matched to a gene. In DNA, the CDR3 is TGTGCCAGCAGTTTCACGGGACAGGGCGGGGAGCTGTTTTTT. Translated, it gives CASSFTGQGGELFF.

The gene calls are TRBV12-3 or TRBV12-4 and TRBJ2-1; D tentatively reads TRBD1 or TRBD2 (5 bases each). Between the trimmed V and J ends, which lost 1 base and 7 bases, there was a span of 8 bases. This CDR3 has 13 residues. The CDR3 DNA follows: TGTGCCAGCAGTTTAGTGGGGGAAAATGAGCAGTTCTTC. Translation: CASSLVGENEQFF.

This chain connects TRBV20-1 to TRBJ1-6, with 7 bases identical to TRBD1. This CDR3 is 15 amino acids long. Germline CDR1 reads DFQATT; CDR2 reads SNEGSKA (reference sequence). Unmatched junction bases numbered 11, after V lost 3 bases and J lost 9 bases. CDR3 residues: CSARTTGIEVSPLHF. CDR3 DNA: TGCAGTGCTAGGACGACAGGGATTGAGGTTTCACCCCTCCACTTT.

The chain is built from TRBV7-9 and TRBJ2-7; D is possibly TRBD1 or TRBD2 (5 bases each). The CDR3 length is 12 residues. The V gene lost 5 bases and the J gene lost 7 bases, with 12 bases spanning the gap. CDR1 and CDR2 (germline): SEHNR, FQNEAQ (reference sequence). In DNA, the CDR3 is TGTGCCAGCAGCGGGGGACCGGCGGAGCAGTACTTC. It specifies CASSGGPAEQYF. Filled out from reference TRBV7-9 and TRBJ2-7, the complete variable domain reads DTGVSQNPRHKITKRGQNVTFRCDPISEHNRLYWYRQTLGQGPEFLTYFQNEAQLEKSRLLSDRFSAERPKGSFSTLEIQRTEQGDSAMYLCASSGGPAEQYFGPGTRLTVT.

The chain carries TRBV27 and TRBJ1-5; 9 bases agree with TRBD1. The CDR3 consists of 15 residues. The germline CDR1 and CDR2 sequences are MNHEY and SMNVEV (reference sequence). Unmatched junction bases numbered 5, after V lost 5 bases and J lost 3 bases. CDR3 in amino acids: CASSPRDRANQPQHF. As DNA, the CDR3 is TGTGCCAGCAGTCCTAGGGACAGGGCCAATCAGCCCCAGCATTTT.

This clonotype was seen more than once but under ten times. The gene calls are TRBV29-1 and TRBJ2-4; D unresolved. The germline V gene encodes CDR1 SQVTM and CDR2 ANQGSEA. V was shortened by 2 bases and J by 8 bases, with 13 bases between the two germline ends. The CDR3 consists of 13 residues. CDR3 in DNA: TGCAGCGTTGAACACATGGAAGGAGACATTCAGTACTTC. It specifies CSVEHMEGDIQYF.

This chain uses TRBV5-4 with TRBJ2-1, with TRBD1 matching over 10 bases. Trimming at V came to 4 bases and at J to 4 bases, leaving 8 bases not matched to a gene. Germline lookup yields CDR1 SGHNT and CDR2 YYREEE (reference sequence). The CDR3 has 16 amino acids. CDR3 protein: CASSRSPGQGYNEQFF. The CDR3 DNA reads TGTGCCAGCAGCCGATCACCGGGACAGGGGTACAATGAGCAGTTCTTC.